Below are 9 T cell receptor beta chains sequenced from a single sample in a study of blood T cell repertoires in COVID-19 (dated by TCRdb to 2020 to 2022). Libraries were built with the immunoSEQ multiplex PCR assay. TCRdb provides this immuneACCESS table in a form limited to in-frame rearrangements. Some clones are lacking; in checked studies, under half of them reflect an unresolved V gene, and why the rest are absent is not known. The sample profile shows around 66,000 clones; approximately 87% of them were found once. About 6.3% of the sample belongs to the ten largest clones. Sequenced material: peripheral blood. Source of these receptors: a man between 60 and 75 years old with acute or convalescent COVID-19.

CDR3 sequence: CASSPGQMNTGELFF. The CDR3 DNA follows: TGTGCCAGCAGCCCCGGACAAATGAACACCGGGGAGCTGTTTTTT. The chain employs TRBV7-2 and TRBJ2-2; tentatively, D is TRBD1 (5 bases). The CDR3 totals 15 residues. V dropped 5 bases and J dropped 1 base, with 11 bases sitting between them. Germline-derived CDR1 and CDR2 are SGHTA and FQGNSA.

This sequence joins TRBV10-3 and TRBJ1-1; D is possibly TRBD1 (5 bases). This CDR3 comprises 13 residues. The V and J ends lost 3 bases and 1 base respectively, with 6 bases between them. From germline, CDR1 is ENHRY and CDR2 SYGVKD. Here the CDR3 reads CAISEGENTEAFF. The CDR3 DNA follows: TGTGCCATCAGTGAAGGGGAGAACACTGAAGCTTTCTTT.

In this sample, this clone turned up once. This chain connects TRBV4-2 to TRBJ2-1; no clear D gene. Germline CDR1 reads LGHNA; CDR2 reads YNFKEQ. Trimming removed 0 bases from V and 9 bases from J, with 15 bases in between. The CDR3 has 15 residues. CDR3 in amino acids: CASSQDEVPSLEQFF. CDR3 nucleotide sequence: TGTGCCAGCAGCCAAGATGAGGTGCCCTCCCTTGAGCAGTTCTTC.

CDR3 in amino acids: CASTPTGGDVRYGYTF. The DNA of the CDR3 is TGTGCCAGTACCCCGACAGGGGGCGACGTACGCTATGGCTACACCTTC. J is TRBJ1-2 and V is TRBV19; the match to TRBD1 covers 10 bases. Per germline, CDR1 LNHDA and CDR2 SQIVND (reference sequence). The CDR3 length is 16 residues. Losses at the gene ends were 7 bases for V and 4 bases for J; bases not matched to a gene: 12.

The chain is built from TRBV14 and TRBJ1-1, with D unresolved. Deletions cut 4 bases from V and 2 bases from J, with 11 bases between. Germline assignment: CDR1 SGHDN and CDR2 FVKESK. The CDR3 runs to 14 residues. CDR3 protein: CASSRGLSNTEAFF. The CDR3 region has the DNA TGTGCCAGCAGCCGCGGACTGAGTAACACTGAAGCTTTCTTT.

The chain links TRBV9 to TRBJ1-2, with a possible D match to TRBD1 (5 bases). The germline V and J ends were trimmed by 0 bases and 7 bases, with 19 bases remaining between them. Per germline, CDR1 SGDLS and CDR2 YYNGEE. The CDR3 runs to 16 residues. The CDR3 region has the DNA TGTGCCAGCAGCGTAGGTCAGAGAGGGGAGGGTTCTGGCTACACCTTC. This gives the protein CASSVGQRGEGSGYTF.

The gene calls are TRBV11-2 and TRBJ2-2; maybe TRBD1 (6 bases). This CDR3 has 13 residues. Trimming took off 5 bases at V and 6 bases at J, with 10 bases between the two ends. CDR1 and CDR2 from the germline V gene are SGHAT and FQNNGV. Here the CDR3 reads CASSRGGAGELFF. CDR3 bases: TGTGCCAGCAGCAGAGGGGGAGCCGGGGAGCTGTTTTTT.

The chain recombines TRBV19 with TRBJ1-6; D unresolved. Germline V gene data show CDR1 as LNHDA and CDR2 as SQIVND (reference sequence). This CDR3 spans 13 amino acids. V dropped 0 bases and J dropped 14 bases, with 11 bases sitting between them. The CDR3 coding sequence is TGTGCCAGTAGTATAGACCACCGTTCGGCCCTCCACTTT. Translated, it gives CASSIDHRSALHF.

The rearrangement uses TRBV3-1 (or the pseudogene TRBV3-2) and TRBJ2-3; perhaps TRBD1 as D (6 bases). The V gene's germline CDR1 is LGHDT and CDR2 YNNKEL (reference sequence). CDR3 length: 16 residues. Trimming shortened V by 3 bases and J by 5 bases, and 18 bases separated the two germline ends. Here the CDR3 reads CASSQRGGARGDTQYF. CDR3 sequence (DNA): TGTGCCAGCAGCCAGAGGGGCGGAGCCAGGGGAGATACGCAGTATTTT.